The next 20 T cell receptor beta chains were all read from a single sample in a study of shared clonotypes between healthy human individuals. Libraries were prepared by immunoSEQ multiplex PCR; TCRdb keeps only in-frame clonotypes and omits some of them. Of some 500,000 clones listed, 79% were seen once; the top ten hold more than 10%. Material for sequencing was PBMCs. Receptors originate from a woman aged 40 to 50 in good health. Some clones in this sample may be carry-over from other donors' samples.

In this sample, this clone turned up a few times. Other DNA sequences in this sample translate to the same CDR3. This chain uses TRBV29-1 with TRBJ2-7; perhaps D is TRBD1 or TRBD2 (5 bases each). CDR1 is SQVTM, CDR2 ANQGSEA, per germline. This CDR3 is built from 12 residues. With 4 bases removed from V and 2 bases from J, the gap between germline ends came to 9 bases. CDR3 protein: CSVGGTPYEQYF. The CDR3 region has the DNA TGCAGCGTTGGGGGGACCCCCTACGAGCAGTACTTC.

The chain is built from TRBV7-2 and TRBJ1-1; D possibly corresponds to TRBD1 (6 bases). V was clipped by 5 bases and J by 0 bases, with 13 bases between them. Germline lookup yields CDR1 SGHTA and CDR2 FQGNSA. This CDR3 is 15 amino acids long. CDR3 sequence: CASSTRTAMNTEAFF. CDR3 in DNA: TGTGCCAGCAGCACTCGGACAGCAATGAACACTGAAGCTTTCTTT.

Details on this clone: Given a much more abundant clone one base away, this may be a read error. The V call is TRBV25-1, the J call TRBJ2-1, with no clear D. V was trimmed by 5 bases and J by 0 bases, leaving 5 bases between them. CDR3 length: 13 amino acids. Germline CDR1 reads MGHDK; CDR2 reads SYGVNS. The CDR3 spells CASSPPSYNEQFF. In nucleotides, the CDR3 is TGTGCCAGCAGTCCCCCCTCCTACAATGAGCAGTTCTTC.

This chain connects TRBV27 to TRBJ2-7; possibly TRBD2 for D (6 bases). This CDR3 spans 14 amino acids. The germline V gene encodes CDR1 MNHEY and CDR2 SMNVEV (reference sequence). Trimming cost V 8 bases and J 7 bases, with 21 bases left between them. CDR3 DNA: TGTGCCAGCGGGAGCGGGTCCCGGACGAGGGAGCAGTACTTC. This encodes CASGSGSRTREQYF.

This chain connects TRBV27 to TRBJ1-5; maybe TRBD1 (5 bases). The CDR3 totals 16 residues. The V end was cut by 2 bases, the J end by 0 bases, with 11 bases between. Germline CDR1 reads MNHEY; CDR2 reads SMNVEV (reference sequence). CDR3 sequence (DNA): TGTGCCAGCAGTTTACCCCAGGGACCTAGCAATCAGCCCCAGCATTTT. Translating gives CASSLPQGPSNQPQHF.

The V call is TRBV27, the J call TRBJ1-2; unclear D gene. Germline CDR1 MNHEY, CDR2 SMNVEV (reference sequence). V shed 6 bases and J shed 2 bases, with 13 bases lying between them. The length of the CDR3 is 14 residues. CDR3 sequence: CASSREVTNYGYTF. CDR3 DNA: TGTGCCAGCAGCCGAGAGGTTACCAACTATGGCTACACCTTC.

The gene calls are TRBV15 and TRBJ1-1; no clear D gene. The CDR3 has 15 residues. The V gene's germline CDR1 is LNHNV and CDR2 YYDKDF (reference sequence). Trimming stripped 0 bases from V and 6 bases from J, with 14 bases between. The CDR3 reads CATSRDRRVSAEAFF. CDR3 nucleotides: TGTGCCACCAGCAGAGATCGGAGGGTTAGCGCTGAAGCTTTCTTT.

This chain uses TRBV15 with TRBJ1-2; D gene unclear. Trimming left V 3 bases short and J 7 bases short, with 6 bases between. The CDR3 runs to 11 residues. From germline, CDR1 is LNHNV and CDR2 YYDKDF (reference sequence). The CDR3 sequence: CATSRGVGYTF. CDR3 bases: TGTGCCACCAGCAGGGGAGTTGGCTACACCTTC.

In its sample, this clone was seen many times. V usage is TRBV4-2 and J usage is TRBJ2-5; TRBD2 matches 12 bases. Germline V gene sequence: CDR1 LGHNA, CDR2 YNFKEQ. V lost 1 base, J lost 1 base, and 4 bases stayed unmatched. CDR3 length: 17 residues. The CDR3 sequence: CASSQGTSGGTQETQYF. The CDR3 bases are TGTGCCAGCAGCCAAGGAACTAGCGGGGGGACCCAAGAGACCCAGTACTTC.

To note about this clone: Other DNA sequences within the sample encode an identical CDR3. DNA of the CDR3: TGTGCCAGCAGCTTGGATCGAGAGAACACTGAAGCTTTCTTT. The encoded protein is CASSLDRENTEAFF. This rearrangement joins TRBV5-6 to TRBJ1-1; D is unclear. The V end lost 0 bases, the J end lost 1 base, and 7 bases lay between the germline ends. The CDR3 is 14 amino acids. Germline-derived CDR1 and CDR2 are SGHDT and YYEEEE.

The chain employs TRBV15 and TRBJ2-7; TRBD2 agrees at 8 bases. Germline CDR1 reads LNHNV; CDR2 reads YYDKDF (reference sequence). V gave up 0 bases and J gave up 4 bases; unmatched junction bases: 17. CDR3 length equals 19 residues. The CDR3 reads CATSRDLASGPLAGYEQYF. CDR3 in DNA: TGTGCCACCAGCAGAGATCTGGCTAGCGGGCCCCTAGCTGGGTACGAGCAGTACTTC.

The genes are TRBV4-3 and TRBJ2-5; perhaps D is TRBD1 or TRBD2 (5 bases each). V shed 1 base and J shed 7 bases, with 13 bases lying between them. This CDR3 has 14 amino acids. Germline values: CDR1 LGHNA, CDR2 YSLEER. CDR3 coding DNA: TGCGCCAGCAGCCAAGTTATCGGGGCCGGGACCCAGTACTTC. It encodes CASSQVIGAGTQYF.

The rearrangement uses TRBV18 and TRBJ2-7, with D perhaps TRBD1 (5 bases). The germline CDR1 and CDR2 sequences are KGHSH and LQKENI. Trimming left V 2 bases short and J 5 bases short, with 10 bases between. The CDR3 contains 13 residues. Here the CDR3 reads CASSPAGWHEQYF. The DNA of the CDR3 is TGTGCCAGCTCACCAGCAGGGTGGCACGAGCAGTACTTC.

V and J are TRBV4-3 and TRBJ2-7; perhaps TRBD1 as D (6 bases). CDR1 is LGHNA and CDR2 is YSLEER in the germline V gene. The CDR3 runs 15 residues. The germline V and J ends were trimmed by 1 base and 1 base, with 11 bases remaining between them. CDR3 DNA: TGCGCCAGCAGCCAAGCCGACAGGAGTTCCTACGAGCAGTACTTC. Translation: CASSQADRSSYEQYF.

This chain links TRBV28 with TRBJ2-7, with a possible D match to TRBD2 (5 bases). The V gene lost 6 bases and the J gene lost 3 bases, with 12 bases spanning the gap. The CDR3 is 13 residues long. In germline, CDR1 is MDHEN, CDR2 SYDVKM. The CDR3 loop reads CASRVPSYYEQYF. The CDR3 DNA reads TGTGCCAGCAGAGTGCCTAGCTACTACGAGCAGTACTTC. Combining the CDR3 with reference TRBV28 and TRBJ2-7 gives the whole variable domain DVKVTQSSRYLVKRTGEKVFLECVQDMDHENMFWYRQDPGLGLRLIYFSYDVKMKEKGDIPEGYSVSREKKERFSLILESASTNQTSMYLCASRVPSYYEQYFGPGTRLTVT.

V is TRBV7-2 and J is TRBJ1-4; TRBD1 is a possible D gene (5 bases). Germline V lookup: CDR1 SGHTA, CDR2 FQGNSA. This CDR3 region has 14 residues. Trimming removed 3 bases at V and 10 bases at J, with 15 bases between. The CDR3 sequence is CASSFASGPSKLFF. The CDR3 DNA is TGTGCCAGCAGCTTTGCGTCAGGGCCCTCAAAACTGTTTTTT.

The chain couples TRBV5-1 to TRBJ1-1, with D hard to call. The germline CDR1 and CDR2 sequences are SGHRS and YFSETQ. CDR3 size: 15 residues. V was shortened by 2 bases and J by 7 bases, with 18 bases between the two germline ends. CDR3: CASSLGSQRISEAFF. The CDR3 region has the DNA TGCGCCAGCAGCTTAGGGTCTCAGCGAATTAGTGAAGCTTTCTTT.

In nucleotides, the CDR3 is TGCGCCAGCATCAGGCGGAGCTCTGGAAACACCATATATTTT. Amino acid sequence: CASIRRSSGNTIYF. J is TRBJ1-3 and V is TRBV10-1; D is unresolved. Trimming pared 7 bases from V and 0 bases from J, leaving 10 bases between. The germline gives CDR1 WNHNN, CDR2 SYGVQD (reference sequence). This CDR3 contains 14 residues.

For this clone: The sample carries other DNA sequences with the same CDR3. This sequence joins TRBV7-2 and TRBJ1-1; D is unresolved. The CDR3 loop spans 14 amino acids. The V end lost 1 base, the J end lost 1 base, and 7 bases lay between the germline ends. Germline V gives CDR1 SGHTA, CDR2 FQGNSA. CDR3 nucleotides: TGTGCCAGCAGCTTAGTCGGTTCGAACACTGAAGCTTTCTTT. Translated: CASSLVGSNTEAFF.

Only one count was recorded for this clone. Other DNA sequences within the sample encode an identical CDR3. The V and J genes are TRBV7-9 and TRBJ2-1; TRBD2 might be the D (5 bases). V lost 3 bases, J lost 4 bases, and 7 bases lay in between. The length of the CDR3 is 13 residues. CDR1 is SEHNR and CDR2 is FQNEAQ in the germline V gene (reference sequence). The CDR3 is CASSFLAYNEQFF. CDR3 DNA: TGTGCCAGCAGCTTCCTAGCATACAATGAGCAGTTCTTC. Variable domain in full (rest from reference TRBV7-9 and TRBJ2-1): DTGVSQNPRHKITKRGQNVTFRCDPISEHNRLYWYRQTLGQGPEFLTYFQNEAQLEKSRLLSDRFSAERPKGSFSTLEIQRTEQGDSAMYLCASSFLAYNEQFFGPGTRLTVL.